Listed below are T cell receptor beta chains from one sample, sequenced in a study of blood T cell repertoires in COVID-19. Libraries were prepared by immunoSEQ multiplex PCR; TCRdb keeps only in-frame clonotypes and omits some of them. The table lists about 320,000 clones, 90% of them singletons. Sequenced sample: PBMCs or T cells enriched from blood (not recorded which). The receptor set was obtained from a woman younger than 45 who had been exposed to COVID-19. The CDR3 runs from the conserved cysteine through the conserved F or W. The order of the fields is V gene, J gene, CDR3 length, clone size, D gene, CDR3 DNA, CDR3 protein. A D gene is named only where the DNA matches it firmly. Clone size, where shown, is once, few, many, or a class for clones that have expanded.

TRBV7-9	TRBJ2-1	14	once	NA	TGTGCCAGCAGCTTCCTACAGGTCTACAATGAGCAGTTCTTC	CASSFLQVYNEQFF
TRBV28	TRBJ1-4	14	NA	NA	TGTGCCAGCAGTGGCTCTGCAACTAATGAAAAACTGTTTTTT	CASSGSATNEKLFF
TRBV4-2	TRBJ2-3	16	NA	TRBD2	TGTGCCAGCAGCCAAAAGGATGGCGGGGGGGAGGATACGCAGTATTTT	CASSQKDGGGEDTQYF
TRBV10-3	TRBJ2-2	16	NA	NA	TGTGCCATCAGGGTACCGGGACAGCGGGACACCGGGGAGCTGTTTTTT	CAIRVPGQRDTGELFF
TRBV14	TRBJ1-4	16	NA	NA	TGTGCCAGCAGCCAGGGCACAAGGACAACTAATGAAAAACTGTTTTTT	CASSQGTRTTNEKLFF
TRBV7-9	TRBJ2-7	13	NA	NA	TGTGCCAGCAGCTCTCCAGGGGCCTACGAGCAGTACTTC	CASSSPGAYEQYF
TRBV18	TRBJ1-4	15	NA	TRBD1	TGTGCCAGCTCACCTCCGGGACAGGGGGATGAAAAACTGTTTTTT	CASSPPGQGDEKLFF
TRBV3-1/TRBV3-2	TRBJ1-2	14	NA	NA	TGTGCCAGCAGCCGACAGGCGGGTATCTATGGCTACACCTTC	CASSRQAGIYGYTF
TRBV5-6	TRBJ2-5	15	NA	TRBD1	TGTGCCAGCAGTTTCCGGGACAGGGGGCCGGAGACCCAGTACTTC	CASSFRDRGPETQYF
TRBV5-4	TRBJ2-5	14	NA	TRBD2	TGTGCCAGCAGCCCAGCGGGATTCCAAGAGACCCAGTACTTC	CASSPAGFQETQYF